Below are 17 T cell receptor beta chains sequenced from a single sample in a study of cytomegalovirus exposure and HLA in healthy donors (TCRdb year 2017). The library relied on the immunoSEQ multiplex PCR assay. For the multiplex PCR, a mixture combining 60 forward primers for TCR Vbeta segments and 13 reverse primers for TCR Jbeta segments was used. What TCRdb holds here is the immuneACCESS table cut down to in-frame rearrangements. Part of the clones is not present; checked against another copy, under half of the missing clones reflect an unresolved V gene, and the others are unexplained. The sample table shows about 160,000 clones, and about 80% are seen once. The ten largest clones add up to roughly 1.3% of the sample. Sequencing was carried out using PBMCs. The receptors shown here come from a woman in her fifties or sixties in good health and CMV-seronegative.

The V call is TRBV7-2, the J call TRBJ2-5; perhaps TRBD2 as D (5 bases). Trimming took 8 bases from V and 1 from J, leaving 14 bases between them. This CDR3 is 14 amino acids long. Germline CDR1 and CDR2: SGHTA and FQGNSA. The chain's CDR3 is CASRTAVGQETQYF. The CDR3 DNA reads TGTGCCAGCCGTACAGCGGTCGGCCAAGAGACCCAGTACTTC.

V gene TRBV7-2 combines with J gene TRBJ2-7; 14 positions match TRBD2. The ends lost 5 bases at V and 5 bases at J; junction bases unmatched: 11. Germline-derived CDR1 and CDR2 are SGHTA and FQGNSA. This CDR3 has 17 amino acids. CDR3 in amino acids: CASSPRGTSGSVHEQYF. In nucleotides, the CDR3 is TGTGCCAGCAGCCCCAGAGGGACTAGCGGGAGTGTCCACGAGCAGTACTTC.

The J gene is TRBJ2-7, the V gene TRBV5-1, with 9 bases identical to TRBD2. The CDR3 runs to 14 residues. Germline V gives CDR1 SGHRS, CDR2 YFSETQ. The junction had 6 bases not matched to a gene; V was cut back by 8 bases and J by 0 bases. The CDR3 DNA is TGCGCCAGTCTCCCGACTAGCGGCTCCTACGAGCAGTACTTC. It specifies CASLPTSGSYEQYF.

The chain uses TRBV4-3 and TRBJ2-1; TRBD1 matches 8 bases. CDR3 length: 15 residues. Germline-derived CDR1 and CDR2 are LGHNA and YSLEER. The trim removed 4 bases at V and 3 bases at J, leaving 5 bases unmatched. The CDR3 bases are TGCGCCAGCAGCCCAGACAGGGGTGGCTACAATGAGCAGTTCTTC. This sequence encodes CASSPDRGGYNEQFF.

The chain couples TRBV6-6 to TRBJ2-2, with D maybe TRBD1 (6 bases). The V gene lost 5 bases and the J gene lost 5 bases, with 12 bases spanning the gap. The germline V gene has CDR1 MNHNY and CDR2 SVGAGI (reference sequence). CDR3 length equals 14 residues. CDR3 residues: CASSGSGETGELFF. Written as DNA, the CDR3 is TGTGCCAGCAGTGGCTCAGGGGAAACCGGGGAGCTGTTTTTT.

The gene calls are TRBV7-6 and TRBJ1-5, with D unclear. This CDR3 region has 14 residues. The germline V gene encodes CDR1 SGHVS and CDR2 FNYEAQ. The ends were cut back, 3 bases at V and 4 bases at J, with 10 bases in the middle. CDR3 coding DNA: TGTGCCAGCAGCTTGGGAGGTGGGAATCAGCCCCAGCATTTT. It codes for CASSLGGGNQPQHF.

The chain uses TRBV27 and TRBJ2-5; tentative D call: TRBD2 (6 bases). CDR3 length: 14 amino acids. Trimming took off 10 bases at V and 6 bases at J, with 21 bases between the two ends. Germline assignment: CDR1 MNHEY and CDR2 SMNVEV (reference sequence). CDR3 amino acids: CATTKAGSIKTQYF. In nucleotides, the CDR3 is TGTGCCACCACTAAGGCGGGGTCTATAAAGACCCAGTACTTC.

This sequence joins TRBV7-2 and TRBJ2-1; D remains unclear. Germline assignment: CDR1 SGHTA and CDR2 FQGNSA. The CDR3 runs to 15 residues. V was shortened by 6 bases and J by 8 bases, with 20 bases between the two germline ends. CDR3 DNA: TGTGCCAGCAGTTCCCCCCTCTCCCGAGAGGATGAGCAGTTCTTC. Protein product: CASSSPLSREDEQFF.

The CDR3 reads CAGGASPYEQYF. In nucleotides, the CDR3 is TGTGCCGGAGGGGCCTCCCCCTACGAGCAGTACTTC. The genes are TRBV7-2 and TRBJ2-7; possibly TRBD2 for D (6 bases). Per the germline V gene, CDR1 is SGHTA and CDR2 is FQGNSA. V shed 11 bases and J shed 2 bases, with 13 bases lying between them. The CDR3 is 12 amino acids.

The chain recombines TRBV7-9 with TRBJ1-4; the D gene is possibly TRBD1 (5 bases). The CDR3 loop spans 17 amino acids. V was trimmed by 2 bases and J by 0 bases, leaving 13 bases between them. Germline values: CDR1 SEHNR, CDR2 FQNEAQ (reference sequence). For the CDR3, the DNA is TGTGCCAGCAGCTTAACAGGAAGTAGTGCAACTAATGAAAAACTGTTTTTT. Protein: CASSLTGSSATNEKLFF.

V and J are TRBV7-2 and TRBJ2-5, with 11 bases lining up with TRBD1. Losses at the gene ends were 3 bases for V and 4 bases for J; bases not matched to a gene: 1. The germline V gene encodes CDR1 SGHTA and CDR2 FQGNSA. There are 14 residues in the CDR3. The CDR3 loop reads CASSFGTGGETQYF. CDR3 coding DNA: TGTGCCAGCAGCTTCGGGACAGGGGGAGAGACCCAGTACTTC. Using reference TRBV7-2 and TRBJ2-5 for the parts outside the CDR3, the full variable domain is GAGVSQSPSNKVTEKGKDVELRCDPISGHTALYWYRQSLGQGLEFLIYFQGNSAPDKSGLPSDRFSAERTGGSVSTLTIQRTQQEDSAVYLCASSFGTGGETQYFGPGTRLLVL.

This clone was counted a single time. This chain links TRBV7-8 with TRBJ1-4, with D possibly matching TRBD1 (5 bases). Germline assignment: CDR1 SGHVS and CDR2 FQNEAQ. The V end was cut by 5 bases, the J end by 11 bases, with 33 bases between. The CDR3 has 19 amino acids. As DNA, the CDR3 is TGTGCCAGCAGCCCAGGGTCAGCCGCTCAAACTCGGTGGGGGAGGAAACTGTTTTTT. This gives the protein CASSPGSAAQTRWGRKLFF.

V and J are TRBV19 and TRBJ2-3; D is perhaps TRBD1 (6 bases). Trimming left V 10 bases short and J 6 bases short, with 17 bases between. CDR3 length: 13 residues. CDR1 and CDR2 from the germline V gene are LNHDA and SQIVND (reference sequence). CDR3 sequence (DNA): TGTGCCACCCCAGAGGCAGGGGACGATACGCAGTATTTT. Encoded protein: CATPEAGDDTQYF.

The CDR3 DNA reads as TGTGCCAGCAGCCACCGACAGGGGGCAAGGTCACCCCTCCACTTT. This sequence encodes CASSHRQGARSPLHF. V usage is TRBV5-6 and J usage is TRBJ1-6; 10 bases agree with TRBD1. The V and J ends lost 4 bases and 10 bases, in that order; junction bases with no gene match: 8. Germline V CDR1 and CDR2: SGHDT, YYEEEE. This CDR3 has 15 amino acids.

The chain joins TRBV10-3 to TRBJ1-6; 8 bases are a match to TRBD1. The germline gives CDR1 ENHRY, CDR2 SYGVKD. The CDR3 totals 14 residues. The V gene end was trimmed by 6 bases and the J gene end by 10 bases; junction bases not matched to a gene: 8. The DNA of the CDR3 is TGTGCCATCAGAACGACAGGGGCGGCATCACCCCTCCACTTT. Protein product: CAIRTTGAASPLHF.

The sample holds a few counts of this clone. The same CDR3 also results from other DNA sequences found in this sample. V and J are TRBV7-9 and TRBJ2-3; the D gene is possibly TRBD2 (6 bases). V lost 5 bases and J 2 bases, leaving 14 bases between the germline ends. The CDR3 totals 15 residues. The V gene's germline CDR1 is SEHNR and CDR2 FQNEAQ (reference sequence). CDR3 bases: TGTGCCAGCAGCCCGCCGGGGGTCTCCACAGATACGCAGTATTTT. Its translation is CASSPPGVSTDTQYF.

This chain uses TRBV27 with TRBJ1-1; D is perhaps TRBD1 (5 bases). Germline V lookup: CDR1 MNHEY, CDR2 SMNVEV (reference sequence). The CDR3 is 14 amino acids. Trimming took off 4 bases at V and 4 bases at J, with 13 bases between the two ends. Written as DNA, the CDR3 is TGTGCCAGCAGTTGGAGGGGAAGCGTCACTGAAGCTTTCTTT. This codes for CASSWRGSVTEAFF.